This paragraph reports one T cell receptor (beta chain). Assay used: immunoSEQ multiplex PCR; TCRdb lists only in-frame clones, some missing. In the table there are approximately 40,000 clones, roughly 90% of which are singletons. These data are taken from a study of sequential checkpoint blockade in melanoma. Germline CDR1 and CDR2: ENHRY and SYGVKD. The CDR3 spans 16 residues. Deletions cut 1 base from V and 6 bases from J, with 19 bases between. Regarding treatment: randomized to nivolumab then ipilimumab (arm A) or the reverse (arm B). The starting material was CD8+ T cells sorted from blood (inferred from file names), obtained from a patient given nivolumab and ipilimumab in sequence. The chain recombines TRBV10-3 with TRBJ2-7, with D perhaps matching TRBD2 (6 bases). The TCR comes from a human donor with melanoma. This chain's CDR3 is CAISECSGRELCEQYV. Written as DNA, the CDR3 is TGTGCCATCAGTGAGTGTTCGGGACGGGAGTTGTGCGAGCAGTACGTC.